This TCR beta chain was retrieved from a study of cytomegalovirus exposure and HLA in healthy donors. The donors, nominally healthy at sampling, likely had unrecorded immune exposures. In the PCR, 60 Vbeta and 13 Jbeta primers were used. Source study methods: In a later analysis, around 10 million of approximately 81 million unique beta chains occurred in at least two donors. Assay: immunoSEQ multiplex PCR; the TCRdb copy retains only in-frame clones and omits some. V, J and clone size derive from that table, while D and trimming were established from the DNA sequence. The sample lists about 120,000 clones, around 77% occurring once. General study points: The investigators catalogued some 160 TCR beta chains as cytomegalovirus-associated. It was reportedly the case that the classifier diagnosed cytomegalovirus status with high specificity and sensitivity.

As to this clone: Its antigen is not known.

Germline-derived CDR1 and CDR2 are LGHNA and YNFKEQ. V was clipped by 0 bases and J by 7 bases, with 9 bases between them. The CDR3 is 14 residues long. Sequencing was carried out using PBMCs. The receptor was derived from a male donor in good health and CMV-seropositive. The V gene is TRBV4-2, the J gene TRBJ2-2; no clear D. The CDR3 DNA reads TGTGCCAGCAGCCAAGATTTAGAGGTCGGGGAGCTGTTTTTT. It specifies CASSQDLEVGELFF.